Described below is a single T cell receptor (beta chain) sequence and its context. The sample is drawn from a study of blood T cell repertoires in COVID-19. Sequencing used immunoSEQ multiplex PCR; TCRdb keeps in-frame clones, though not all of them. Among roughly 90,000 clones listed, about 85% were seen once. Germline V gene sequence: CDR1 MNHEY, CDR2 SVGAGI. The V end was cut by 10 bases, the J end by 2 bases, with 15 bases between. The CDR3 length is 13 residues. This chain joins TRBV6-5 and TRBJ2-7; the D gene is possibly TRBD2 (6 bases). The clonotype originates from a man at least 80 years old with acute or convalescent COVID-19. Sequencing input: peripheral blood. CDR3 coding DNA: TGTGCCACCGGGGGACTGACCGCCTACGAGCAGTACTTC. Translating gives CATGGLTAYEQYF.